These 21 T cell receptor beta chains were sequenced from one sample in a study of molecular identifiers for immune sequencing clone quantification. TCRdb reanalysed the PCR reads using MiXCR and keeps one entry per CDR3 protein. The table lists more than 250,000 distinct CDR3 sequences, 20% to 25% of them singletons, with 0.81% in the top ten. What was sequenced was naive CD8+ T cells from blood, with Jurkat cell RNA spiked in. Subset here: FACS-sorted CD8+CD4-CCR7+CD45RA+ naive T cells. The receptors shown here come from a human donor in good health. Some libraries in this study had Jurkat cell RNA spiked in.

This clonotype has only a few counts. The chain couples TRBV5-3 to TRBJ1-5; D remains ambiguous. TRBV5-3 is noted as an ORF with a role that remains uncertain. The CDR3 covers 18 residues. Trimming removed 0 bases at V and 5 bases at J, with 21 bases between. CDR3 nucleotides: TGTGCCAGAAGCTTGGTTTTGGTTGCCTGCGGGTTGGATCAGCCCCAGCATTTT. It yields the protein CARSLVLVACGLDQPQHF.

V is TRBV6-2 or TRBV6-3 and J is TRBJ2-7; unclear D gene. This CDR3 has 16 amino acids. In germline, CDR1 is MNHEY, CDR2 SVGEGT. The V end was cut by 2 bases, the J end by 2 bases, with 16 bases between. The CDR3 DNA reads TGTGCCAGCAGTTACGGTTTGATGGGTAAACCCTACGAGCAGTACTTC. Translating gives CASSYGLMGKPYEQYF.

This clonotype was recorded at least ten times. V and J are TRBV5-4 and TRBJ2-3; D is possibly TRBD1 or TRBD2 (6 bases each). Germline CDR1 and CDR2: SGHNT and YYREEE (reference sequence). V lost 4 bases and J lost 4, with 13 bases in between. The CDR3 runs 14 residues. CDR3 loop: CASSPGRGPDTQYF. Here the CDR3 DNA reads TGTGCCAGCAGCCCTGGCCGGGGGCCAGATACGCAGTATTTT.

As regards this clonotype: The junction departs from germline at one end; a sequencing error may be responsible. The V and J genes are TRBV11-3 and TRBJ2-2, with D tentatively TRBD1 (6 bases). The CDR3 spans 15 residues. From germline, CDR1 is SGHNT and CDR2 YENEEA. CDR3 loop: CASSFPRRLHREPFF. In DNA, the CDR3 is TGTGCCAGCAGTTTCCCGCGGAGGTTGCACAGGGAGCCGTTTTTT.

V is TRBV11-2 and J is TRBJ2-5, with 7 bases aligning to TRBD1. The CDR3 runs to 15 residues. Germline V gene lookup returns CDR1 SGHAT and CDR2 FQNNGV. The V and J ends lost 4 bases and 4 bases, in that order; junction bases with no gene match: 9. CDR3 coding DNA: TGTGCCAGCAGCTCTAACCCCGGGGACAGAGAGACCCAGTACTTC. Its protein is CASSSNPGDRETQYF.

This clonotype has a handful of counts. The chain employs TRBV20-1 and TRBJ1-5; 7 bases are a match to TRBD1. The junction had 15 bases not matched to a gene; V was cut back by 6 bases and J by 7 bases. The length of the CDR3 is 15 residues. CDR1 is DFQATT and CDR2 is SNEGSKA in the germline V gene (reference sequence). CDR3 protein: CSARPERGHEQPQHF. The CDR3 bases are TGCAGTGCGCGCCCGGAAAGGGGGCACGAACAGCCCCAGCATTTT.

Points on this clonotype: This may stem from a read error, because a much larger clone lies one nucleotide away. This sequence joins TRBV12-3 or TRBV12-4 and TRBJ2-2; TRBD1 matches at 7 bases. CDR3 size: 16 residues. Germline trimming cut 5 bases from V and 6 bases from J; bases unmatched to any gene: 12. CDR3 protein: CASSPRQGWIAGELFF. CDR3 nucleotide sequence: TGTGCCAGCAGTCCCCGACAGGGTTGGATCGCCGGGGAGCTGTTTTTT.

The sample holds many counts of this clonotype. This chain connects TRBV4-3 to TRBJ2-2; D is perhaps TRBD1 or TRBD2 (6 bases each). CDR1 and CDR2 (germline): LGHNA, YSLEER. Deletions cut 0 bases from V and 2 bases from J, with 10 bases between. CDR3 size: 16 residues. CDR3 loop: CASSQDGGLNTGELFF. The CDR3 DNA is TGCGCCAGCAGCCAAGATGGGGGGCTTAACACCGGGGAGCTGTTTTTT.

This clonotype was observed at least ten times. The J gene is TRBJ1-2, the V gene TRBV4-1; no firm D call. In germline, CDR1 is MGHRA, CDR2 YSYEKL. The V end was cut by 0 bases, the J end by 3 bases, with 17 bases between. There are 17 residues in the CDR3. The CDR3 protein is CASSQDPAAYQDYGYTF. The CDR3 nucleotides read TGCGCCAGCAGCCAAGATCCGGCAGCTTATCAGGACTATGGCTACACCTTC.

This clonotype was found many times. The chain is built from TRBV7-2 and TRBJ2-3; D is tentatively TRBD1 or TRBD2 (5 bases each). Germline CDR1 reads SGHTA; CDR2 reads FQGNSA. V was cut by 5 bases and J by 0 bases, with 6 bases left in between. The CDR3 has 13 residues. CDR3 DNA sequence: TGTGCCAGCAGCCGGGACAGCACAGATACGCAGTATTTT. The encoded protein is CASSRDSTDTQYF.

This clonotype was detected many times. The chain couples TRBV12-3 or TRBV12-4 to TRBJ1-1; D not resolved. The CDR3 spans 14 residues. V lost 5 bases, J lost 1 base, and 11 bases lay in between. Written as DNA, the CDR3 is TGTGCCAGCAGTCCCTTCGCATCGAACACTGAAGCTTTCTTT. It yields the protein CASSPFASNTEAFF.

In the case of this clonotype: This may stem from a read error, because a much larger clone lies one nucleotide away. The J gene is TRBJ2-3, the V gene TRBV24-1, with 8 positions matching TRBD2. Germline assignment: CDR1 KGHDR and CDR2 SFDVKD. The CDR3 spans 14 residues. The CDR3 loop reads CATSDPTSGDAQYF. The CDR3, as DNA: TGTGCCACCAGTGACCCCACTAGCGGAGATGCGCAGTATTTT.

This clonotype was seen repeatedly, ten times or more. J is TRBJ1-6 and V is TRBV12-3 or TRBV12-4, with D unresolved. The CDR3 has 14 residues. The V end lost 8 bases, the J end lost 7 bases, and 15 bases lay between the germline ends. The CDR3 here is CASGSPGRNSPLHF. The CDR3 DNA sequence: TGTGCCAGCGGGTCACCGGGAAGGAATTCACCCCTCCACTTT.

This clonotype was counted at least ten times. The rearrangement uses TRBV7-9 and TRBJ2-3; 8 bases match TRBD1. In germline, CDR1 is SEHNR, CDR2 FQNEAQ (reference sequence). The CDR3 spans 16 residues. Germline trimming cut 3 bases from V and 3 bases from J; bases unmatched to any gene: 8. CDR3 bases: TGTGCCAGCAGCTTTCCGGACAGGGATGTGACAGATACGCAGTATTTT. This sequence encodes CASSFPDRDVTDTQYF.

This clonotype was seen a few times. The rearrangement joins TRBV4-1 to TRBJ2-7; 9 positions agree with TRBD1. Germline CDR1 MGHRA, CDR2 YSYEKL. J lost 1 base, V lost 1 base, and 5 bases had no gene match. This CDR3 contains 16 residues. In nucleotides, the CDR3 is TGCGCCAGCAGCCAAGGTCCGGGACAGGGTTCCTACGAGCAGTACTTC. Translating it yields CASSQGPGQGSYEQYF.

There are many counts of this clonotype. CDR3 bases: TGCGCCAGCAGCTTGGATGATACCGCGGATACGCAGTATTTT. It encodes CASSLDDTADTQYF. The gene calls are TRBV5-1 and TRBJ2-3; no clear D gene. The CDR3 runs to 14 residues. Trimming pared 0 bases from V and 6 bases from J, leaving 11 bases between. Germline V gives CDR1 SGHRS, CDR2 YFSETQ.

This clonotype has a count of ten or more. The rearrangement links TRBV20-1 to TRBJ2-5, with 10 bases lining up with TRBD2. The germline CDR1 and CDR2 sequences are DFQATT and SNEGSKA (reference sequence). This CDR3 has 15 amino acids. V lost 0 bases, J lost 3 bases, and 4 bases stayed unmatched. The DNA of the CDR3 is TGCAGTGCTAGAGATCTAGCGGGGGCGGAAGAGACCCAGTACTTC. Encoded protein: CSARDLAGAEETQYF.

This clonotype was seen a handful of times. The genes are TRBV30 and TRBJ2-7; D is unclear. Per the germline V gene, CDR1 is GTSNPN and CDR2 is SVGIG (reference sequence). CDR3 size: 11 residues. The V end lost 5 bases, the J end lost 3 bases, and 8 bases lay between the germline ends. For the CDR3, the DNA is TGTGCCTGGCTGAAAGACTACGAGCAGTACTTC. Translating it yields CAWLKDYEQYF.

This chain uses TRBV4-1 with TRBJ2-7; weak D call: TRBD1 (5 bases). The CDR3 length is 15 residues. Germline V gives CDR1 MGHRA, CDR2 YSYEKL. V dropped 2 bases and J dropped 5 bases, with 16 bases sitting between them. This CDR3 is CASSQTGPGLDEQYF. As DNA, the CDR3 is TGCGCCAGCAGCCAAACAGGCCCCGGCCTTGACGAGCAGTACTTC.

In its sample, this clonotype was seen many times. The chain employs TRBV29-1 and TRBJ2-7, with D unclear. There are 11 residues in the CDR3. V was trimmed by 4 bases and J by 6 bases, leaving 10 bases between them. CDR1 and CDR2 from the germline V gene are SQVTM and ANQGSEA. DNA of the CDR3: TGCAGCGTTGTGACCGGGCCCGAGCAGTACTTC. Encoded protein: CSVVTGPEQYF.

This clonotype was observed at least ten times. This chain uses TRBV5-8 with TRBJ2-3, with 12 bases aligning to TRBD2. V shed 4 bases, J shed 6 bases, and the junction held 6 bases outside the gene matches. The CDR3 totals 15 residues. Germline-derived CDR1 and CDR2 are SGHTS and YDEGEE. CDR3 sequence (DNA): TGTGCCAGCAGCCTAGGACTAGCGGGAATGGATACGCAGTATTTT. Residues: CASSLGLAGMDTQYF.